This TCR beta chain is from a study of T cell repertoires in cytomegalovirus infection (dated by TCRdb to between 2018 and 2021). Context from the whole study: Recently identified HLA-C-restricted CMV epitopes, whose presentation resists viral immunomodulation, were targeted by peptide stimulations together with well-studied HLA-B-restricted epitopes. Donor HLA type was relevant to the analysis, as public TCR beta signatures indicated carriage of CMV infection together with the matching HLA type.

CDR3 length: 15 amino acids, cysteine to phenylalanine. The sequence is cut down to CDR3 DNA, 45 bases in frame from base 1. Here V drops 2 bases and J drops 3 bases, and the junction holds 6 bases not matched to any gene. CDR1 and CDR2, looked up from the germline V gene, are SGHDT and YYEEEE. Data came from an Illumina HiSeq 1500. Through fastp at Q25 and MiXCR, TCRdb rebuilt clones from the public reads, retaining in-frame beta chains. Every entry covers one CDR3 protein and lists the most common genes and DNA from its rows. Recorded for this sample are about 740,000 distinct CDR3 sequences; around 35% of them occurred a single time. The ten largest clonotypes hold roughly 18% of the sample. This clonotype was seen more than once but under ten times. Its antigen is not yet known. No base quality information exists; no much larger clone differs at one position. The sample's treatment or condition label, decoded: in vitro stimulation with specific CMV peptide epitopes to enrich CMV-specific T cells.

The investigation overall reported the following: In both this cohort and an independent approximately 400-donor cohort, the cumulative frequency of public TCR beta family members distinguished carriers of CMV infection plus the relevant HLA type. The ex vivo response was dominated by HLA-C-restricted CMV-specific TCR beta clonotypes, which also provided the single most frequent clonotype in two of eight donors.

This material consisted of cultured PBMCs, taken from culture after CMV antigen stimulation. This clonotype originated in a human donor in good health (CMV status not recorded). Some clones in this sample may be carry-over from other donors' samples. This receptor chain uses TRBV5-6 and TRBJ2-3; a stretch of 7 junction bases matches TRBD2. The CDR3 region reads CASSFLQAGTDTQYF. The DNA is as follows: TGTGCCAGCAGCTTTTTACAAGCGGGGACAGATACGCAGTATTTT.